The rows below give T cell receptor beta chains drawn from one sample of a study of prognosis after radiotherapy for stage I lung cancer. TCRdb ran MiXCR on the multiplex PCR reads and lists one entry per CDR3 protein. The sample consists of 15,000 to 20,000 distinct CDR3 sequences, about 40% of them appearing once. The input for sequencing was PBMCs, taken before or after stereotactic body radiation therapy (not recorded which). All receptors derive from a donor over 45 with non-small cell lung cancer. Both conserved end residues are part of each CDR3. The order of the fields is clone size, J gene, CDR3 length, V gene, D gene, CDR3 DNA, CDR3 protein. A D gene is named only where the DNA matches it firmly. Clone size is shown for a subset of rows, as once, few, many or a class of expanded clone.

NA TRBJ2-7 14 TRBV7-9 TRBD1 TGTGCCAGCAGTGACAGGGAAAGGTCCTACGAGCAGTACTTC CASSDRERSYEQYF
many TRBJ2-2 14 TRBV24-1 TRBD1 TGTGCCACCGGACAGGGTGGGAACACCGGGGAGCTGTTTTTT CATGQGGNTGELFF
NA TRBJ2-1 12 TRBV6-7 TRBD2 TGTGCCAGCGAGCGGGGAAACAATGAGCAGTTCTTC CASERGNNEQFF
NA TRBJ1-2 12 TRBV24-1 TRBD1 TGTGCCACCAGTGGACAGGGCGGTGGCTACACATTC CATSGQGGGYTF
NA TRBJ2-6 17 TRBV27 NA TGTGCCAGCAGTACTCAGGGGACCCCCTCTGGGGCCAACGTCCTGACTTTC CASSTQGTPSGANVLTF
NA TRBJ1-1 13 TRBV6-1 TRBD1 TGTGCCAGCAGGGGACAGGGGGGCACTGAAGCTTTCTTT CASRGQGGTEAFF
NA TRBJ2-7 12 TRBV6-2/TRBV6-3 NA TGTGCCAGCAGTCGCTATGAGTCCGAGCAGTACTTC CASSRYESEQYF
NA TRBJ2-7 15 TRBV15 NA TGTGCCACCAGCAGTGAAGGTGGGAGCGGGTACGAGCAGTACTTC CATSSEGGSGYEQYF
many TRBJ1-1 15 TRBV19 TRBD1 TGTGCCAGTAGGACACAGGGACAGGGGGCAGCTGAAGCTTTCTTT CASRTQGQGAAEAFF
many TRBJ1-2 12 TRBV6-1 NA TGTGCCAGTAATGGAGGAGTTGTCGGCTACACCTTC CASNGGVVGYTF
many TRBJ2-7 14 TRBV5-6 TRBD1 TGTGCCAGCAGAACAGGGGGCAGATCCTACGAGCAGTACTTC CASRTGGRSYEQYF
NA TRBJ1-3 14 TRBV7-2 NA TGTGCCAGCAGCCCCAGGGTAGGGGGAAACACCATATATTTT CASSPRVGGNTIYF
many TRBJ1-6 15 TRBV9 TRBD1 TGTGCCAGCAGCCCCTGGGGGACAGGGGACTATCCCCTCCACTTT CASSPWGTGDYPLHF
NA TRBJ1-4 15 TRBV7-6 NA TGTGCCAGCAGCCCAGCGGGGTTACTGGAGGAAAAACTGTTTTTT CASSPAGLLEEKLFF
NA TRBJ2-7 15 TRBV11-2 NA TGTGTCAGCAGCCCCTTACGGGGGCAACCATACGAGCAATACTTC CVSSPLRGQPYEQYF
NA TRBJ1-2 11 TRBV20-1 NA TGCAGTGCGAGGGGCCCCGAGGGCTACACCTTC CSARGPEGYTF
many TRBJ1-3 13 TRBV3-1 NA TGTGCCAGCAGCGAGGGGTCGGGAAACACCATATATTTT CASSEGSGNTIYF
many TRBJ2-7 18 TRBV5-4 TRBD2 TGTGCCAGCAGCTTCGACGGGACTAGCGGGAGGAAGGGCTCCGAGCAGTACTTC CASSFDGTSGRKGSEQYF
many TRBJ1-5 16 TRBV4-1 NA TGCGCCAGCAGCCAAGATCTCTATAGGAGTAATCAGCCCCAGCATTTT CASSQDLYRSNQPQHF
many TRBJ2-1 16 TRBV19 TRBD2 TGTGCCAGTAGTCTGGGACTAGCGGGGGTTGCAAATGAGCAGTTCTTC CASSLGLAGVANEQFF
NA TRBJ2-1 12 TRBV5-1 NA TGCGCCAGCAGCTACCCCTACAATGAGCAGTTCTTC CASSYPYNEQFF
NA TRBJ2-1 19 TRBV6-2/TRBV6-3 NA TGTGCCAGCAGTCCCAACGTGGGGGTGCGAAGTGGTGCCTACAATGAGCAGTTCTTC CASSPNVGVRSGAYNEQFF
many TRBJ1-5 17 TRBV5-8 NA TGTGCCAGCAGTAATTACTTCCAATCCTATAGCAATCAGCCCCAGCATTTT CASSNYFQSYSNQPQHF
NA TRBJ2-1 13 TRBV6-8 NA TGTGCCAGCAGTTACGGGGCCTACAATGAGCAGTTCTTC CASSYGAYNEQFF
many TRBJ2-7 15 TRBV20-1 NA TGCAGTGCTAGAGATCTGTCGGACAGTTCCTACGAGCAGTACTTC CSARDLSDSSYEQYF
NA TRBJ1-1 12 TRBV27 NA TGTGCCAGCATTAAGCTAGTCACTGAAGCTTTCTTT CASIKLVTEAFF
medium-sized TRBJ1-6 16 TRBV19 NA TGTGCCAGTAGTCAAACAAGAAGCTCCTATAATTCACCCCTCCACTTT CASSQTRSSYNSPLHF
NA TRBJ2-7 12 TRBV7-9 NA TGTGCCAGCAGCGTAGACCCCTGGGAGCAGTACTTC CASSVDPWEQYF
many TRBJ2-3 14 TRBV11-2 NA TGTGCCAGCAGCGCCTCGGGGCGCACAGATACGCAGTATTTT CASSASGRTDTQYF
many TRBJ2-3 13 TRBV6-2/TRBV6-3 NA TGTGCCAGCAGTTACCGCCCCCCAGATACGCAGTATTTT CASSYRPPDTQYF
NA TRBJ2-7 17 TRBV24-1 NA TGTGCCACCAGTGATTTGCATTTACGGCTAAGCTCCTACGAGCATTACTTC CATSDLHLRLSSYEHYF
many TRBJ2-1 15 TRBV7-3 TRBD1 TGTGCCAGCAGCTCTGACAGGGCTGCCTACAATGAGCAGTTCTTC CASSSDRAAYNEQFF
NA TRBJ2-1 15 TRBV20-1 TRBD2 TGCAGTGCCCGTAGCGGGTACAGCTCCTACAATGAGCAGTTCTTC CSARSGYSSYNEQFF
many TRBJ2-5 14 TRBV3-1 TRBD1 TGTGCCAGCAGCCATCGGACAGGGCGGGAGACCCAGTACTTC CASSHRTGRETQYF
many TRBJ1-1 12 TRBV28 NA TGTGCCAGCAGCCCAGGGTACACTGAAGCTTTCTTT CASSPGYTEAFF
many TRBJ1-3 14 TRBV10-3 TRBD1 TGTGCCATCAGTGGGGGGACAGTTGGAAACACCATATATTTT CAISGGTVGNTIYF
many TRBJ2-7 13 TRBV20-1 TRBD2 TGCAGTGTTTGGGTCCCGGGACTAGGGAAGCAGTACTTC CSVWVPGLGKQYF
NA TRBJ2-1 16 TRBV7-9 TRBD2 TGTGCCAGCAGCTTATCCGGGCGGGAGCTATACAATGAGCAGTTCTTC CASSLSGRELYNEQFF
medium-sized TRBJ2-2 17 TRBV2 NA TGTGCCAGCAGTGAAGCGGGGCGGGTCTTCGACACCGGGGAGCTGTTTTTT CASSEAGRVFDTGELFF
medium-sized TRBJ1-2 14 TRBV6-1 NA TGTGCCAGCAGTCCCGGGACACTGAACTATGGCTACACCTTC CASSPGTLNYGYTF
many TRBJ2-5 14 TRBV6-1 TRBD2 TGTGCCATCAAAAGACTAGCGTCCATGGAGACCCAGTACTTC CAIKRLASMETQYF